What follows are 17 T cell receptor beta chains derived from one specimen sequenced in a study of memory B cells and T cells in multiple sclerosis. The table came from immunoSEQ multiplex PCR; TCRdb's copy has only in-frame clones and leaves some out. The sample holds 550 to 800 clones, roughly 79% seen once. The sequencing input was brain tissue. The receptors were sampled from a human donor with multiple sclerosis.

This clone was picked up a small number of times. CDR3 protein: CASSRTDSNQPQHF. The CDR3 region has the DNA TGCGCCAGCAGCCGGACAGATAGCAATCAGCCCCAGCATTTT. The chain combines TRBV10-2 with TRBJ1-5, with D possibly matching TRBD1 (6 bases). V was shortened by 6 bases and J by 0 bases, with 9 bases between the two germline ends. Looked up from germline, CDR1 is WSHSY and CDR2 is SAAADI. This CDR3 comprises 14 residues.

The chain is built from TRBV6-1 and TRBJ2-4, with D possibly TRBD2 on 5 matching bases. V was trimmed by 7 bases and J by 7 bases, leaving 11 bases between them. The CDR3 has 12 residues. Germline loops: CDR1 MNHNS, CDR2 SASEGT. CDR3 sequence: CASKADPNIQYF. CDR3 sequence (DNA): TGTGCCAGCAAAGCGGACCCTAACATTCAGTACTTC.

The rearrangement uses TRBV28 and TRBJ2-7, with D possibly TRBD2 on 5 matching bases. The CDR3 consists of 16 residues. The germline V gene has CDR1 MDHEN and CDR2 SYDVKM. The V end was cut by 5 bases, the J end by 4 bases, with 21 bases between. The CDR3 reads CASSKRKRAGLYEQYF. CDR3 nucleotides: TGTGCCAGCAGTAAACGCAAGAGGGCGGGCCTATACGAGCAGTACTTC. The variable domain in full, with the rest retrieved from reference TRBV28 and TRBJ2-7, is DVKVTQSSRYLVKRTGEKVFLECVQDMDHENMFWYRQDPGLGLRLIYFSYDVKMKEKGDIPEGYSVSREKKERFSLILESASTNQTSMYLCASSKRKRAGLYEQYFGPGTRLTVT.

The genes are TRBV4-1 and TRBJ2-7; D is possibly TRBD1 (7 bases). Trimming cost V 4 bases and J 3 bases, with 16 bases left between them. Germline V gene sequence: CDR1 MGHRA, CDR2 YSYEKL. The CDR3 is 15 residues long. CDR3 loop: CASSPTGDSGYEQYF. The DNA of the CDR3 is TGCGCCAGCAGCCCAACAGGGGACTCAGGCTACGAGCAGTACTTC.

This clone was recorded only once. The chain couples TRBV9 to TRBJ1-1, with D uncertain. From germline, CDR1 is SGDLS and CDR2 YYNGEE. Trimming cost V 4 bases and J 1 base, with 14 bases left between them. The CDR3 runs 15 residues. For the CDR3, the DNA is TGTGCCAGCAGCCAGATGACGGCGGCGAACACTGAAGCTTTCTTT. It is translated as CASSQMTAANTEAFF.

The chain recombines TRBV15 with TRBJ2-7; D uncertain. From germline, CDR1 is LNHNV and CDR2 YYDKDF (reference sequence). The CDR3 extends over 14 amino acids. Trimming stripped 0 bases from V and 3 bases from J, with 9 bases between. The CDR3 is CATSRDRTNYEQYF. The CDR3 DNA sequence: TGTGCCACCAGCAGAGATCGCACTAACTACGAGCAGTACTTC.

This clone is hyperexpanded (1% or more) by share. Written as DNA, the CDR3 is TGTGCCAGCTCGTACAACAGGGGGGACAGGGGAGGCTACGAGCAGTACTTC. Encoded protein: CASSYNRGDRGGYEQYF. This chain links TRBV18 with TRBJ2-7; 10 bases agree with TRBD1. Germline V gives CDR1 KGHSH, CDR2 LQKENI. The CDR3 is 17 residues long. V lost 6 bases, J lost 3 bases, and 14 bases stayed unmatched.

The gene calls are TRBV20-1 and TRBJ1-5, with no clear D. From germline, CDR1 is DFQATT and CDR2 SNEGSKA (reference sequence). The CDR3 spans 11 residues. Trimming cost V 5 bases and J 7 bases, with 9 bases left between them. The CDR3, as DNA: TGCAGTGCTGGGGAGAACCAGCCCCAGCATTTT. Protein product: CSAGENQPQHF.

V usage is TRBV25-1 and J usage is TRBJ1-3; D perhaps matches TRBD1 (5 bases). This CDR3 is 14 amino acids long. CDR1 and CDR2 from the germline V gene are MGHDK and SYGVNS. Trimming left V 5 bases short and J 1 base short, with 9 bases between. The CDR3 sequence is CASSQPGSGNTIYF. CDR3 sequence (DNA): TGTGCCAGCAGTCAACCAGGGTCTGGAAACACCATATATTTT.

V and J are TRBV27 and TRBJ1-2; 11 nucleotides line up with TRBD1. The CDR3 runs 16 residues. CDR1 is MNHEY and CDR2 is SMNVEV in the germline V gene (reference sequence). The J segment lost 3 bases and the V segment lost 0 bases, leaving 3 bases of the junction unmatched. CDR3 nucleotide sequence: TGTGCCAGCAGTTTATCCCGGACAGGGGGCTACTATGGCTACACCTTC. Protein: CASSLSRTGGYYGYTF.

The chain has TRBV30 and TRBJ1-5, with unresolved D. The ends were cut back, 0 bases at V and 4 bases at J, with 7 bases in the middle. CDR3 length: 13 residues. Germline assignment: CDR1 GTSNPN and CDR2 SVGIG (reference sequence). CDR3 in DNA: TGTGCCTGGAGTGTGAGGAGAAATCAGCCCCAGCATTTT. The encoded protein is CAWSVRRNQPQHF.

This chain connects TRBV11-3 to TRBJ2-1, with 10 bases fitting TRBD2. This CDR3 comprises 16 residues. V shed 0 bases and J 10 bases; nucleotides not matched to a gene: 9. Germline values: CDR1 SGHNT, CDR2 YENEEA. The CDR3 coding sequence is TGTGCCAGCAGCTTAGATGGCCCTAGCGGGAGTGGGGAGCAGTTCTTC. Protein sequence: CASSLDGPSGSGEQFF.

In DNA, the CDR3 is TGTGCCAGTAGTTGGACTAGCGGGGGGTACAATGAGCAGTTCTTC. Encoded protein: CASSWTSGGYNEQFF. The chain has TRBV19 and TRBJ2-1; TRBD2 agrees at 14 bases. The V and J ends lost 5 bases and 4 bases, in that order; junction bases with no gene match: 1. The CDR3 loop spans 15 amino acids. Germline V gives CDR1 LNHDA, CDR2 SQIVND (reference sequence). The variable domain in full, completed from reference TRBV19 and TRBJ2-1, reads DGGITQSPKYLFRKEGQNVTLSCEQNLNHDAMYWYRQDPGQGLRLIYYSQIVNDFQKGDIAEGYSVSREKKESFPLTVTSAQKNPTAFYLCASSWTSGGYNEQFFGPGTRLTVL.

This chain links TRBV5-1 with TRBJ1-2; 7 bases align to TRBD1. After removal of 4 bases from V and 2 bases from J, the junction contained 8 bases not matched to a gene. The CDR3 covers 15 residues. The germline V gene has CDR1 SGHRS and CDR2 YFSETQ. CDR3 region: CASSTYGTANYGYTF. As DNA, the CDR3 is TGCGCCAGCAGCACATATGGGACAGCCAACTATGGCTACACCTTC.

This chain connects TRBV10-3 to TRBJ1-2; 7 nucleotides agree with TRBD1. The CDR3 extends over 14 amino acids. In germline, CDR1 is ENHRY, CDR2 SYGVKD. The V and J ends lost 8 bases and 4 bases, in that order; junction bases with no gene match: 10. This CDR3 is CAIPMSGQSYGYTF. In nucleotides, the CDR3 is TGTGCCATCCCGATGTCGGGACAGAGCTATGGCTACACCTTC.

This clone was counted only a few times. The J gene is TRBJ2-7, the V gene TRBV2; D gene uncertain. The CDR3 runs to 13 residues. V was cut by 7 bases and J by 2 bases, with 12 bases left in between. CDR1 SNHLY and CDR2 FYNNEI come from the germline V gene. The DNA of the CDR3 is TGTGCCAGCAAATTTAGCTACGCCTACGAGCAGTACTTC. This gives the protein CASKFSYAYEQYF.

This clone was seen once. V gene TRBV10-3 combines with J gene TRBJ1-5, with 8 bases identical to TRBD1. The V gene's germline CDR1 is ENHRY and CDR2 SYGVKD. The CDR3 length is 16 residues. With V trimmed by 4 bases and J by 3 bases, 8 bases remained unmatched. In nucleotides, the CDR3 is TGTGCCATCAGTGCGGGGACAGGAGCGTTCAATCAGCCCCAGCATTTT. Its translation is CAISAGTGAFNQPQHF.